These 25 T cell receptor beta chains were all obtained from the same sample, sequenced in a study of vaccination effects on CD4 cells after COVID-19. With the ViraFEST assay, the study expanded antigen-specific CD4+ T cells using viral peptide pools, then sequenced them. CD4+ T cell isolation took place after approximately 11 days of culture. None of the vaccinated had previously contracted SARS-CoV-2, and their nucleocapsid antibodies tested negative. Sequencing used immunoSEQ multiplex PCR; TCRdb keeps in-frame clones, though not all of them. The repertoire holds 65,000 or so clones, with approximately 79% as singletons. These receptors' antigens are unknown. The starting material was CD4+ T cells from PBMCs cultured with HCoV-NL63 spike peptides, obtained before COVID-19 vaccination. The receptor set was obtained from a human donor who received a COVID-19 vaccine.

The chain joins TRBV6-5 to TRBJ1-2; D uncertain. V lost 7 bases and J 6 bases, leaving 15 bases between the germline ends. Germline CDR1 reads MNHEY; CDR2 reads SVGAGI. The CDR3 covers 13 residues. CDR3 amino acids: CASTNIVKDGYTF. The DNA of the CDR3 is TGTGCCAGCACCAACATCGTGAAGGATGGCTACACCTTC.

This clone showed up just once. The chain is built from TRBV28 and TRBJ2-7; D is unresolved. This CDR3 region has 11 residues. Trimming pared 9 bases from V and 1 base from J, leaving 7 bases between. Germline V lookup: CDR1 MDHEN, CDR2 SYDVKM. The CDR3 here is CASSGSYEQYV. The CDR3 region has the DNA TGTGCCAGTAGTGGGTCCTACGAGCAGTACGTC.

The chain uses TRBV3-1 (or the pseudogene TRBV3-2) and TRBJ1-3; D is unclear. Germline CDR1 is LGHDT and CDR2 is YNNKEL (reference sequence). Trimming removed 1 base from V and 9 bases from J, with 4 bases in between. There are 11 residues in the CDR3. CDR3 region: CASSQGGTIYF. The CDR3 DNA sequence: TGTGCCAGCAGCCAAGGGGGCACCATATATTTT.

This clone has a handful of counts. The CDR3 DNA reads as TGTGCCAGCAGCTTATTCCAGGGGGAAAACACCGGGGAGCTGTTTTTT. It yields the protein CASSLFQGENTGELFF. The gene calls are TRBV5-5 and TRBJ2-2; 7 bases are shared with TRBD1. Trimming at V came to 2 bases and at J to 2 bases, leaving 6 bases not matched to a gene. The germline gives CDR1 SGHKS, CDR2 YYEKEE (reference sequence). This CDR3 region has 16 residues.

The V and J genes are TRBV6-5 and TRBJ2-3; TRBD1 might be the D (6 bases). The germline CDR1 and CDR2 sequences are MNHEY and SVGAGI. The CDR3 loop spans 15 amino acids. Trimming pared 10 bases from V and 3 bases from J, leaving 20 bases between. Here the CDR3 reads CATASAGANTDTQYF. CDR3 nucleotide sequence: TGTGCCACCGCCTCCGCAGGGGCGAATACAGATACGCAGTATTTT.

V gene TRBV30 combines with J gene TRBJ1-2, with TRBD1 matching over 10 bases. With V trimmed by 0 bases and J by 8 bases, 6 bases remained unmatched. The germline V gene has CDR1 GTSNPN and CDR2 SVGIG (reference sequence). CDR3 length: 14 amino acids. The CDR3 region is CAWSVRQGAFGYTF. CDR3 nucleotide sequence: TGTGCCTGGAGTGTCCGACAGGGGGCTTTCGGCTACACCTTC.

This sequence joins TRBV28 and TRBJ2-3; D is possibly TRBD1 or TRBD2 (5 bases each). The V and J ends lost 5 bases and 9 bases respectively, with 15 bases between them. The germline gives CDR1 MDHEN, CDR2 SYDVKM. The CDR3 spans 13 residues. In DNA, the CDR3 is TGTGCCAGCAGTACGCCCCCCCGGGACACGCAGTATTTT. Its protein product is CASSTPPRDTQYF.

In its sample, this clone was seen once. The V and J genes are TRBV24-1 and TRBJ2-5; perhaps TRBD1 as D (5 bases). The V gene's germline CDR1 is KGHDR and CDR2 SFDVKD. Deletions cut 3 bases from V and 4 bases from J, with 14 bases between. The CDR3 covers 15 residues. The chain's CDR3 is CATSDRTWNLETQYF. The CDR3 nucleotides are TGTGCCACCAGTGATCGGACATGGAATCTAGAGACCCAGTACTTC.

The chain links TRBV4-1 to TRBJ2-5; D is undetermined. V was trimmed by 0 bases and J by 3 bases, leaving 2 bases between them. CDR1 and CDR2 (germline): MGHRA, YSYEKL. This CDR3 spans 12 amino acids. This chain's CDR3 is CASSQDEETQYF. The CDR3 DNA reads as TGCGCCAGCAGCCAAGACGAAGAGACCCAGTACTTC.

The rearrangement uses TRBV4-2 and TRBJ2-5; 12 bases line up with TRBD2. The CDR3 contains 16 residues. Germline-derived CDR1 and CDR2 are LGHNA and YNFKEQ. Trimming took 4 bases from V and 0 from J; bases not matched to a gene: 3. For the CDR3, the DNA is TGTGCCAGCAGCCTAACTAGCGGGGGGAACCAAGAGACCCAGTACTTC. This translates into CASSLTSGGNQETQYF.

The V call is TRBV5-1, the J call TRBJ2-3, with 9 bases that match TRBD1. The trim removed 4 bases at V and 2 bases at J, leaving 5 bases unmatched. CDR1 SGHRS and CDR2 YFSETQ come from the germline V gene. CDR3 length: 15 amino acids. CDR3 protein: CASSLQGAHTDTQYF. CDR3 DNA: TGCGCCAGCAGCCTACAGGGGGCCCACACAGATACGCAGTATTTT.

The gene calls are TRBV24-1 and TRBJ1-2, with 7 nucleotides matching TRBD1. Per the germline V gene, CDR1 is KGHDR and CDR2 is SFDVKD. J gave up 8 bases and V 4 bases, and 9 bases lay outside the gene matches. The CDR3 covers 14 residues. The CDR3 sequence: CATSDRYRGGGYTF. CDR3 bases: TGTGCCACCAGTGACCGTTACAGGGGTGGCGGCTACACCTTC.

This chain links TRBV9 with TRBJ1-1; TRBD1 is a possible D gene (5 bases). From germline, CDR1 is SGDLS and CDR2 YYNGEE. This CDR3 region has 14 residues. Trimming removed 5 bases at V and 2 bases at J, with 13 bases between. CDR3 region: CASSPTGGNTEAFF. CDR3 bases: TGTGCCAGCAGTCCCACAGGAGGCAACACTGAAGCTTTCTTT.

This clone has only a few counts. The rearrangement links TRBV7-3 to TRBJ2-3; TRBD1 matches 11 bases. The junction had 9 bases not matched to a gene; V was cut back by 5 bases and J by 5 bases. The CDR3 runs 16 residues. Germline V CDR1 and CDR2: SGHTA, FQGTGA. CDR3 coding DNA: TGTGCCAGCAGCCCACGTCCCGGGACAGGGGGAGATACGCAGTATTTT. This sequence encodes CASSPRPGTGGDTQYF.

The CDR3 region is CAWSGVSSSGNTIYF. CDR3 DNA sequence: TGTGCCTGGAGTGGCGTCAGCAGCTCTGGAAACACCATATATTTT. The gene calls are TRBV30 and TRBJ1-3; no definite D call. The CDR3 consists of 15 residues. Germline V lookup: CDR1 GTSNPN, CDR2 SVGIG (reference sequence). Trimming left V 1 base short and J 0 bases short, with 10 bases between.

This clone appeared a few times. The genes are TRBV18 and TRBJ2-5; D is ambiguous. This CDR3 spans 13 amino acids. CDR1 and CDR2 (germline): KGHSH, LQKENI. V lost 6 bases to trimming and J lost 3 bases, with 11 bases between them. This chain's CDR3 is CASSSRTEETQYF. The CDR3 DNA reads TGTGCCAGCTCGTCTCGGACGGAAGAGACCCAGTACTTC.

This rearrangement joins TRBV27 to TRBJ1-5, with a tentative D call TRBD1 (5 bases). This CDR3 spans 13 amino acids. V was trimmed by 4 bases and J by 8 bases, leaving 12 bases between them. CDR1 and CDR2 from the germline V gene are MNHEY and SMNVEV (reference sequence). CDR3 bases: TGTGCCAGCAGTTGGGCGGGGGATAAGCCCCAGCATTTT. Translated: CASSWAGDKPQHF.

The chain employs TRBV30 and TRBJ2-6, with D unclear. This CDR3 spans 15 amino acids. Per the germline V gene, CDR1 is GTSNPN and CDR2 is SVGIG (reference sequence). The CDR3 DNA is TGTGCTTGGGCCTCCCAGAGCTCTGGGGCCAACGTCCTGACTTTC. It specifies CAWASQSSGANVLTF.

The chain joins TRBV4-1 to TRBJ1-3; D unresolved. This CDR3 region has 17 residues. V lost 4 bases and J lost 7, with 23 bases in between. CDR1 and CDR2 from the germline V gene are MGHRA and YSYEKL. The DNA for the CDR3 is TGCGCCAGCAGCCCCCGCTCGGCCCCGCCAATGGACAACACCATATATTTT. Translation: CASSPRSAPPMDNTIYF.

In its sample, this clone was seen once. The gene calls are TRBV2 and TRBJ2-1; D gene unclear. Trimming took off 2 bases at V and 2 bases at J, with 10 bases between the two ends. Germline V gives CDR1 SNHLY, CDR2 FYNNEI. This CDR3 comprises 15 residues. The CDR3 DNA sequence: TGTGCCAGCAGTGAACGCGCCGCCACCTACAATGAGCAGTTCTTC. Translation gives CASSERAATYNEQFF.

The chain's CDR3 is CSGMTGYEYF. In DNA, the CDR3 is TGCAGCGGGATGACAGGGTATGAGTACTTC. This chain links TRBV29-1 with TRBJ2-5; TRBD1 aligns across 7 bases. The V gene's germline CDR1 is SQVTM and CDR2 ANQGSEA. The CDR3 is 10 residues long. Trimming took 7 bases from V and 12 from J; bases not matched to a gene: 8. The variable domain in full, completed from reference TRBV29-1 and TRBJ2-5, reads SAVISQKPSRDICQRGTSLTIQCQVDSQVTMMFWYRQQPGQSLTLIATANQGSEATYESGFVIDKFPISRPNLTFSTLTVSNMSPEDSSIYLCSGMTGYEYFGPGTRLLVL.

The J gene is TRBJ2-3, the V gene TRBV7-3; 9 bases line up with TRBD2. Germline V gives CDR1 SGHTA, CDR2 FQGTGA. J gave up 6 bases and V 2 bases, and 3 bases lay outside the gene matches. The CDR3 is made up of 14 amino acids. CDR3 sequence reads: CASSLGGGADTQYF. The CDR3 DNA reads TGTGCCAGCAGCTTAGGCGGGGGGGCGGATACGCAGTATTTT.

The count of this clone is one. The chain has TRBV7-8 and TRBJ2-7; D might be TRBD1 (6 bases). CDR1 is SGHVS, CDR2 FQNEAQ, per germline. The ends were cut back, 5 bases at V and 6 bases at J, with 14 bases in the middle. The CDR3 loop spans 13 amino acids. In DNA, the CDR3 is TGTGCCAGCAGCCCTGAACAGGGATTCGAGCAGTACGTC. Protein product: CASSPEQGFEQYV.

V and J are TRBV19 and TRBJ1-4; D perhaps matches TRBD1 (5 bases). Germline V gene lookup returns CDR1 LNHDA and CDR2 SQIVND (reference sequence). The CDR3 sequence is 13 residues long. Trimming cost V 7 bases and J 7 bases, with 13 bases left between them. CDR3 loop: CASTGQPGEKLFF. The DNA of the CDR3 is TGTGCCAGTACGGGGCAGCCGGGTGAAAAACTGTTTTTT.

The V and J genes are TRBV5-1 and TRBJ2-6; D is undetermined. Per the germline V gene, CDR1 is SGHRS and CDR2 is YFSETQ. Trimming cost V 1 base and J 0 bases, with 5 bases left between them. The CDR3 spans 15 residues. The DNA for the CDR3 is TGCGCCAGCAGCTTGAAATACTCTGGGGCCAACGTCCTGACTTTC. It encodes CASSLKYSGANVLTF.